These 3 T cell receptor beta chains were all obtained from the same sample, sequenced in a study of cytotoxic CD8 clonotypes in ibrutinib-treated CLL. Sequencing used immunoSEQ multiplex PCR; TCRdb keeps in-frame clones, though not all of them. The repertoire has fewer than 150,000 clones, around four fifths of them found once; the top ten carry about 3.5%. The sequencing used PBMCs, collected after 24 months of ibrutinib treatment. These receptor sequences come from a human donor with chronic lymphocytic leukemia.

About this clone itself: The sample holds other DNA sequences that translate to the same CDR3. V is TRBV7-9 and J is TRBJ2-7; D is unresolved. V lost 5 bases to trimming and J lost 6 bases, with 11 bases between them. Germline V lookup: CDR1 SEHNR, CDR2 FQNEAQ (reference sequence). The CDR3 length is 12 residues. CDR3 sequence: CASSLPGGEQYF. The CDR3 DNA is TGTGCCAGCAGCCTCCCGGGTGGCGAGCAGTACTTC.

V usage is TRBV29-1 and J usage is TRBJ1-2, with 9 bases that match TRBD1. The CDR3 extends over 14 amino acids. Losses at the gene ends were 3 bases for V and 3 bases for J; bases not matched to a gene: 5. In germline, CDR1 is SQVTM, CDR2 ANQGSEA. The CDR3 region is CSVEPGQGDYGYTF. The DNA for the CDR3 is TGCAGCGTTGAGCCGGGACAGGGTGACTATGGCTACACCTTC.

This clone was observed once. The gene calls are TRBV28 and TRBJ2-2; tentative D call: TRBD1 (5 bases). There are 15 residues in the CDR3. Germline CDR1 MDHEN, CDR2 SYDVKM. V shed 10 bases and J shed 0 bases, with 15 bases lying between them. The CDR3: CATPIDRTNTGELFF. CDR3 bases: TGTGCCACCCCCATTGACAGAACGAACACCGGGGAGCTGTTTTTT.